These 5 T cell receptor beta chains were sequenced from one sample in a study of T cells in Graves' hyperthyroidism and ophthalmopathy. The CDR3 regions of TCR beta were amplified from RNA transcripts. HTBI primers drove first-round RT-PCR of the TCR CDR3. TCRdb used MiXCR to reprocess the multiplex PCR reads, holding one entry per CDR3 protein. This table holds a few hundred thousand distinct CDR3 sequences, about 16% found once. Source material: blood. All receptors come from a woman under 40 with Graves' ophthalmopathy.

This clonotype was found many times. This chain uses TRBV4-3 with TRBJ2-1; unclear D gene. The CDR3 covers 16 residues. V was pared by 0 bases and J by 1 base, with 10 bases between. Germline CDR1 and CDR2: LGHNA and YSLEER. This chain's CDR3 is CASSQDWALSYNEQFF. In DNA form, the CDR3 reads TGCGCCAGCAGCCAAGATTGGGCTCTTTCCTACAATGAGCAGTTCTTC.

The gene calls are TRBV10-3 and TRBJ2-1; 11 bases agree with TRBD1. Germline V gene lookup returns CDR1 ENHRY and CDR2 SYGVKD. V lost 3 bases to trimming and J lost 6 bases; unmatched junction nucleotides: 10. The CDR3 consists of 17 residues. This CDR3 is CAISEGFSGTGGNEQFF. The CDR3 bases are TGTGCCATCAGTGAAGGGTTCTCCGGGACAGGGGGCAATGAGCAGTTCTTC.

This clonotype was found many times. The V gene is TRBV18, the J gene TRBJ2-3; 10 bases are shared with TRBD2. The CDR3 runs to 14 residues. Losses at the gene ends were 6 bases for V and 5 bases for J; bases not matched to a gene: 5. Germline assignment: CDR1 KGHSH and CDR2 LQKENI. As DNA, the CDR3 is TGTGCCAGCTCTTCCTTAGCGGGAGGAGATACGCAGTATTTT. This gives the protein CASSSLAGGDTQYF.

This clonotype appeared many times. Written as DNA, the CDR3 is TGTGCCAGCAGCTCCCCCACAGATACGCAGTATTTT. Translating it yields CASSSPTDTQYF. The chain couples TRBV12-3 or TRBV12-4 to TRBJ2-3; no reliable D call. This CDR3 has 12 residues. Trimming took off 6 bases at V and 2 bases at J, with 6 bases between the two ends.

The chain links TRBV11-2 to TRBJ2-1; 9 nucleotides line up with TRBD2. Trimming at V came to 1 base and at J to 7 bases, leaving 11 bases not matched to a gene. CDR3 length: 17 amino acids. The germline V gene encodes CDR1 SGHAT and CDR2 FQNNGV. For the CDR3, the DNA is TGTGCCAGCAGCTTAGGGTTTCGGCGGGAGGGCCGGAATGAGCAGTTCTTC. Protein product: CASSLGFRREGRNEQFF.